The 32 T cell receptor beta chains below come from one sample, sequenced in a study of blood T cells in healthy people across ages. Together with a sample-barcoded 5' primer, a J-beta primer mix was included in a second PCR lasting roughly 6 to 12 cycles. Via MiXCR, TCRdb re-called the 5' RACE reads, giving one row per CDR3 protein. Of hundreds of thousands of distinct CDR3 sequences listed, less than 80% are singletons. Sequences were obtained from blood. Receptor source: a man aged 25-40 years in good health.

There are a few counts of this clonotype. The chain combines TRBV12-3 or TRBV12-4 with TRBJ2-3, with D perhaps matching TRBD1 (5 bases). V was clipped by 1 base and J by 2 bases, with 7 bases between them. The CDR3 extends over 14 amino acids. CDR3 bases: TGTGCCAGCAGTTTAGGACAGTTCACAGATACGCAGTATTTT. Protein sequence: CASSLGQFTDTQYF.

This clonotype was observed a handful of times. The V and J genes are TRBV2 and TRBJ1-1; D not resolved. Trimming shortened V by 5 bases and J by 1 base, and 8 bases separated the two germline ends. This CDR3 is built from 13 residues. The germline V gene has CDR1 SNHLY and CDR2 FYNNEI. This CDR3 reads CASSPRPNTEAFF. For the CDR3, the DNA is TGTGCCAGCAGTCCCCGACCGAACACTGAAGCTTTCTTT.

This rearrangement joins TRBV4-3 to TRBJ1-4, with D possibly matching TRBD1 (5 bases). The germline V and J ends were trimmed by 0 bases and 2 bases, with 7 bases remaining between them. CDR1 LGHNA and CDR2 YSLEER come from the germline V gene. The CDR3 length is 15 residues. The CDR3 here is CASSQDGGTNEKLFF. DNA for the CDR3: TGCGCCAGCAGCCAAGATGGGGGGACTAATGAAAAACTGTTTTTT.

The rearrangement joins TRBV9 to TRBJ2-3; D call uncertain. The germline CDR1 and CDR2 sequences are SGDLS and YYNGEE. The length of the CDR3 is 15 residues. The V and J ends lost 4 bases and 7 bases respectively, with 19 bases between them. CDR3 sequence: CASSPRSELLYTQYF. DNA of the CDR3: TGTGCCAGCAGCCCCCGTTCGGAACTGTTATATACGCAGTATTTT.

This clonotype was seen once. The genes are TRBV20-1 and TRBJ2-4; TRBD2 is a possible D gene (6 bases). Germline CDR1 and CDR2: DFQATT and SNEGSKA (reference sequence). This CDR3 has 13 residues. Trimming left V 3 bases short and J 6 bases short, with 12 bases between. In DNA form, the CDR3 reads TGCAGTGCTAGGGAATTCGGGGGAAACATTCAGTACTTC. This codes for CSAREFGGNIQYF.

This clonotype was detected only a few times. In DNA form, the CDR3 reads TGTGCCAGCAGCGCTCCCCAGGGGGCTAACTATGGCTACACCTTC. It yields the protein CASSAPQGANYGYTF. The J gene is TRBJ1-2, the V gene TRBV9; 7 nucleotides match TRBD1. Germline V lookup: CDR1 SGDLS, CDR2 YYNGEE. The CDR3 length is 15 residues. The V segment lost 3 bases and the J segment 0 bases; nucleotides outside the gene matches: 5.

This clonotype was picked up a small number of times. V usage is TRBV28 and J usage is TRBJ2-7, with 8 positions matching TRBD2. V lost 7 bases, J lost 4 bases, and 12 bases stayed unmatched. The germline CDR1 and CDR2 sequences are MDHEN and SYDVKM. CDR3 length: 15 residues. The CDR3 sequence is CASTVGGTRVYEQYF. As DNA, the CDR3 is TGTGCCAGCACCGTAGGGGGGACTAGGGTTTACGAGCAGTACTTC.

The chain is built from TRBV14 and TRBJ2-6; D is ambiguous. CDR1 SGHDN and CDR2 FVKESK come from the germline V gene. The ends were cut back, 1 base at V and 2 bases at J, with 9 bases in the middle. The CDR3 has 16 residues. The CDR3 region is CASSQGQGTGANVLTF. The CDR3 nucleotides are TGTGCCAGCAGCCAAGGTCAAGGCACTGGGGCCAACGTCCTGACTTTC.

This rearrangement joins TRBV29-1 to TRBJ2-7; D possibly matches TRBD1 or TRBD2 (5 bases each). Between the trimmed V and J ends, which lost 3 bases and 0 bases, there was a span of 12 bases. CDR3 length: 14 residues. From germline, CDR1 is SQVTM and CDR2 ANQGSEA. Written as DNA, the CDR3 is TGCAGCGTTGACCTGGCAGGGAGCTCCTACGAGCAGTACTTC. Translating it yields CSVDLAGSSYEQYF.

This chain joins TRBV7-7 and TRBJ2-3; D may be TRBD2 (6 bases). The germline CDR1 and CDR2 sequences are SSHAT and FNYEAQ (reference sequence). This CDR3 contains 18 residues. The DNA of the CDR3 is TGTGCTGGCAGCCCCAAGTATGGAGGGAGAGTCGCCGCAGATACGCAGTATTTT. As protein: CAGSPKYGGRVAADTQYF. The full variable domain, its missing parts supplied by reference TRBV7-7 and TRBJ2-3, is GAGVSQSPRYKVTKRGQDVTLRCDPISSHATLYWYQQALGQGPEFLTYFNYEAQPDKSGLPSDRFSAERPEGSISTLTIQRTEQRDSAMYRCAGSPKYGGRVAADTQYFGPGTRLTVL.

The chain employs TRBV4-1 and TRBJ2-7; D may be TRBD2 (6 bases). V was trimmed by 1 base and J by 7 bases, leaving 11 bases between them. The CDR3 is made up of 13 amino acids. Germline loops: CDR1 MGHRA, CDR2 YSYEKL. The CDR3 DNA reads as TGCGCCAGCAGCCAAGCGGGGGAGAGGGAGCAGTACTTC. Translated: CASSQAGEREQYF.

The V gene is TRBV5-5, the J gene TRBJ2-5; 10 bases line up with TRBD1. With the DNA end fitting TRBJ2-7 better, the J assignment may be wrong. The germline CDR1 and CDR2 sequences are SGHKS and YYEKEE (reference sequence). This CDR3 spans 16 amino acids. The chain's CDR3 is CASSLPTGGVTYEQYF. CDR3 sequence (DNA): TGTGCCAGCAGCTTACCGACAGGGGGCGTCACCTACGAGCAGTACTTC.

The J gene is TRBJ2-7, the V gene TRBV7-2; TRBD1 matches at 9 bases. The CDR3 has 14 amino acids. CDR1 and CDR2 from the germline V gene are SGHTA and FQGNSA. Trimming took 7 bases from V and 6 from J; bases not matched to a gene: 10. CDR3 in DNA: TGTGCCAGCATTACCGGGACAGGGAATTCCGAGCAGTACTTC. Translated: CASITGTGNSEQYF. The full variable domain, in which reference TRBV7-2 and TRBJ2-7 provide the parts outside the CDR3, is GAGVSQSPSNKVTEKGKDVELRCDPISGHTALYWYRQSLGQGLEFLIYFQGNSAPDKSGLPSDRFSAERTGGSVSTLTIQRTQQEDSAVYLCASITGTGNSEQYFGPGTRLTVT.

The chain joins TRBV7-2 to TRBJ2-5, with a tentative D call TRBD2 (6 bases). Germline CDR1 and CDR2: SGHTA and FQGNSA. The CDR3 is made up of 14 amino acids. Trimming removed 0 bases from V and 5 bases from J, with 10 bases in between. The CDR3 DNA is TGTGCCAGCAGCTTAGCTCGGGGGATGGAGACCCAGTACTTC. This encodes CASSLARGMETQYF.

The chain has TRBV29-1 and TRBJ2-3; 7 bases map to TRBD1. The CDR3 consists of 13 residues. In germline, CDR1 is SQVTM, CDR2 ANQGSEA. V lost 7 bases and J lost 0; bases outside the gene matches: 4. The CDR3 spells CSAKDRSTDTQYF. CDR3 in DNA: TGCAGCGCGAAGGACAGGAGCACAGATACGCAGTATTTT.

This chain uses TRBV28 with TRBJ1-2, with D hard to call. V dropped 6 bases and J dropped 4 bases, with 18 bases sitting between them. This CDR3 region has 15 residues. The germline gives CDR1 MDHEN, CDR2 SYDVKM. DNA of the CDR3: TGTGCCAGCAGCCCTTCGGAGGGCGGCGGCTATGGCTACACCTTC. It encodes CASSPSEGGGYGYTF.

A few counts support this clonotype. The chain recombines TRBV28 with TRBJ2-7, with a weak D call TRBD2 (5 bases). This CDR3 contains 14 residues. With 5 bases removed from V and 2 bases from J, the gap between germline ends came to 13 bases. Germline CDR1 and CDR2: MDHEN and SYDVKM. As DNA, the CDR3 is TGTGCCAGCAGTCCAACCGGGATGCCCTACGAGCAGTACTTC. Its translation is CASSPTGMPYEQYF.

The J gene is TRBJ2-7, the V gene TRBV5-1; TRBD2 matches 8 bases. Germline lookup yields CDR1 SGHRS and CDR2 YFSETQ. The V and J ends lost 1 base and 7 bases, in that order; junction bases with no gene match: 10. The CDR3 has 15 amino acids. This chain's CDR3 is CASSLSASGLNEQYF. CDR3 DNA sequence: TGCGCCAGCAGCTTGAGCGCTAGCGGGCTAAATGAGCAGTACTTC.

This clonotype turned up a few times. The CDR3 DNA is TGTGCCAGCAGTTTAATGGGCACCGGGGAGCTGTTTTTT. Translated: CASSLMGTGELFF. The chain joins TRBV11-1 to TRBJ2-2, with unresolved D. Germline V gives CDR1 SGHAT, CDR2 FQDESV (reference sequence). Trimming left V 6 bases short and J 4 bases short, with 9 bases between. The CDR3 has 13 residues. The full variable domain, rest sourced from reference TRBV11-1 and TRBJ2-2, is EAEVAQSPRYKITEKSQAVAFWCDPISGHATLYWYRQILGQGPELLVQFQDESVVDDSQLPKDRFSAERLKGVDSTLKIQPAELGDSAMYLCASSLMGTGELFFGEGSRLTVL.

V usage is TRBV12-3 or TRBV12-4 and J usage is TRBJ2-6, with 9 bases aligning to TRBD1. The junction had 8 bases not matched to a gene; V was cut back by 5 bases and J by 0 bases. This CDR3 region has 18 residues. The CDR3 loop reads CASSEAGQGISGANVLTF. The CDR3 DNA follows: TGTGCCAGCAGTGAAGCCGGACAGGGGATCTCTGGGGCCAACGTCCTGACTTTC.

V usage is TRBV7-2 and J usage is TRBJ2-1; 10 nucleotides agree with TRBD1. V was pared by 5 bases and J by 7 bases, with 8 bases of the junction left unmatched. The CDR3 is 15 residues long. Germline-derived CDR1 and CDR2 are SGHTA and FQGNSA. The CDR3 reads CASSRDRGSGNEQFF. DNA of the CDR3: TGTGCCAGCAGCCGGGACAGGGGAAGTGGAAATGAGCAGTTCTTC. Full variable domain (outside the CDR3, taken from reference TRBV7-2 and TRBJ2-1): GAGVSQSPSNKVTEKGKDVELRCDPISGHTALYWYRQSLGQGLEFLIYFQGNSAPDKSGLPSDRFSAERTGGSVSTLTIQRTQQEDSAVYLCASSRDRGSGNEQFFGPGTRLTVL.

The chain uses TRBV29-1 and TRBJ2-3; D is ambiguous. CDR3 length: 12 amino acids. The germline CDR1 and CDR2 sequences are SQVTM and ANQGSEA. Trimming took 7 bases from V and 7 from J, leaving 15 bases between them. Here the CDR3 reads CSAMDRMNTQYF. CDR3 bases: TGCAGCGCTATGGACCGCATGAATACGCAGTATTTT.

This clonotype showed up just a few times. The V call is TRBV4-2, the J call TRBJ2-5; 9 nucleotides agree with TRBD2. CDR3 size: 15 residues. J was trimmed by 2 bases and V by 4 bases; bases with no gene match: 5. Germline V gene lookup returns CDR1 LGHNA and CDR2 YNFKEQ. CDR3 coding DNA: TGTGCCAGCAGCCCCCGCCTAGCGGGGCAAGAGACCCAGTACTTC. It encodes CASSPRLAGQETQYF.

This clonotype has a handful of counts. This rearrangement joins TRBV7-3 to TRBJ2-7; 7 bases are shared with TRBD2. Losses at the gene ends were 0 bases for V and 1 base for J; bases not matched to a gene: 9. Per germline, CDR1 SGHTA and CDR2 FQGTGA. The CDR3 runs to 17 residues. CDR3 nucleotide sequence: TGTGCCAGCAGCTTAACGACTAGCCCCCTTTTTTCCTACGAGCAGTACTTC. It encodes CASSLTTSPLFSYEQYF.

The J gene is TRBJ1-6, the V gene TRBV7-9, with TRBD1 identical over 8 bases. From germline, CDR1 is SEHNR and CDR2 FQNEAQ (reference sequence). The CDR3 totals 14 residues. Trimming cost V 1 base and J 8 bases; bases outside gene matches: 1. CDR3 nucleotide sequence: TGTGCCAGCAGCTTAGGGGACAGGCATTCACCCCTCCACTTT. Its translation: CASSLGDRHSPLHF.

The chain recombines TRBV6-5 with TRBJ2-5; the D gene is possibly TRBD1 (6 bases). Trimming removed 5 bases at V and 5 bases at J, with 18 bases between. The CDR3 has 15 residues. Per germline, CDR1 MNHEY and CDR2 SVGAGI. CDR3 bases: TGTGCCAGCAGTGGCTACAGGGAATTTCAGGAGACCCAGTACTTC. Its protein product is CASSGYREFQETQYF.

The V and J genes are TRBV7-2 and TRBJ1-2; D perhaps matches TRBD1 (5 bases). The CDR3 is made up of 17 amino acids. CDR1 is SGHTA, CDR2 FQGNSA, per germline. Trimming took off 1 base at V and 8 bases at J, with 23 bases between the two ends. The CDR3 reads CASSLDGGGGRRGGYTF. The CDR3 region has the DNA TGTGCCAGCAGCTTAGATGGCGGCGGGGGAAGACGGGGCGGCTACACCTTC.

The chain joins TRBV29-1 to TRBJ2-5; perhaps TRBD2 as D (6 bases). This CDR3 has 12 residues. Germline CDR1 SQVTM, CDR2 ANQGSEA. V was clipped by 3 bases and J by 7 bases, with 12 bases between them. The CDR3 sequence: CSVDGGQGTQYF. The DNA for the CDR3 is TGCAGCGTTGACGGGGGTCAGGGGACCCAGTACTTC.

CDR3 DNA sequence: TGTGCCAGCACCCGTGGTAGGGACGTACCCACCTACGAGCAGTACTTC. It is translated as CASTRGRDVPTYEQYF. J is TRBJ2-7 and V is TRBV28; either TRBD1 or TRBD2 may supply D (5 bases each). Deletions cut 7 bases from V and 2 bases from J, with 21 bases between. CDR1 and CDR2 (germline): MDHEN, SYDVKM. The CDR3 is 16 amino acids.

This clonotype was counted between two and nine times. CDR3 sequence: CASSWGGDTDTQYF. DNA for the CDR3: TGTGCCAGCAGTTGGGGGGGCGACACAGATACGCAGTATTTT. This rearrangement joins TRBV9 to TRBJ2-3; D perhaps matches TRBD2 (7 bases). Between the trimmed V and J ends, which lost 5 bases and 2 bases, there was a span of 12 bases. Germline V lookup: CDR1 SGDLS, CDR2 YYNGEE. The CDR3 loop spans 14 amino acids.

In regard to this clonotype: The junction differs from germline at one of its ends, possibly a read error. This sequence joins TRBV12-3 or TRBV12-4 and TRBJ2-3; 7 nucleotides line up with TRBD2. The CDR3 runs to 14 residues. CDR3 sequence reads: CATKRGTSADTQYF. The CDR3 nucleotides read TGTGCCACAAAAAGGGGTACTAGCGCAGATACGCAATATTTT.

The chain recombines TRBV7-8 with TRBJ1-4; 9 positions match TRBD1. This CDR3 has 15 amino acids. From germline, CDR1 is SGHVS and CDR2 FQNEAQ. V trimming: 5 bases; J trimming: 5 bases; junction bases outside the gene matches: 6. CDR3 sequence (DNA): TGTGCCAGCAGCGACCGGGACAGGGCGAATGAAAAACTGTTTTTT. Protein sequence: CASSDRDRANEKLFF.